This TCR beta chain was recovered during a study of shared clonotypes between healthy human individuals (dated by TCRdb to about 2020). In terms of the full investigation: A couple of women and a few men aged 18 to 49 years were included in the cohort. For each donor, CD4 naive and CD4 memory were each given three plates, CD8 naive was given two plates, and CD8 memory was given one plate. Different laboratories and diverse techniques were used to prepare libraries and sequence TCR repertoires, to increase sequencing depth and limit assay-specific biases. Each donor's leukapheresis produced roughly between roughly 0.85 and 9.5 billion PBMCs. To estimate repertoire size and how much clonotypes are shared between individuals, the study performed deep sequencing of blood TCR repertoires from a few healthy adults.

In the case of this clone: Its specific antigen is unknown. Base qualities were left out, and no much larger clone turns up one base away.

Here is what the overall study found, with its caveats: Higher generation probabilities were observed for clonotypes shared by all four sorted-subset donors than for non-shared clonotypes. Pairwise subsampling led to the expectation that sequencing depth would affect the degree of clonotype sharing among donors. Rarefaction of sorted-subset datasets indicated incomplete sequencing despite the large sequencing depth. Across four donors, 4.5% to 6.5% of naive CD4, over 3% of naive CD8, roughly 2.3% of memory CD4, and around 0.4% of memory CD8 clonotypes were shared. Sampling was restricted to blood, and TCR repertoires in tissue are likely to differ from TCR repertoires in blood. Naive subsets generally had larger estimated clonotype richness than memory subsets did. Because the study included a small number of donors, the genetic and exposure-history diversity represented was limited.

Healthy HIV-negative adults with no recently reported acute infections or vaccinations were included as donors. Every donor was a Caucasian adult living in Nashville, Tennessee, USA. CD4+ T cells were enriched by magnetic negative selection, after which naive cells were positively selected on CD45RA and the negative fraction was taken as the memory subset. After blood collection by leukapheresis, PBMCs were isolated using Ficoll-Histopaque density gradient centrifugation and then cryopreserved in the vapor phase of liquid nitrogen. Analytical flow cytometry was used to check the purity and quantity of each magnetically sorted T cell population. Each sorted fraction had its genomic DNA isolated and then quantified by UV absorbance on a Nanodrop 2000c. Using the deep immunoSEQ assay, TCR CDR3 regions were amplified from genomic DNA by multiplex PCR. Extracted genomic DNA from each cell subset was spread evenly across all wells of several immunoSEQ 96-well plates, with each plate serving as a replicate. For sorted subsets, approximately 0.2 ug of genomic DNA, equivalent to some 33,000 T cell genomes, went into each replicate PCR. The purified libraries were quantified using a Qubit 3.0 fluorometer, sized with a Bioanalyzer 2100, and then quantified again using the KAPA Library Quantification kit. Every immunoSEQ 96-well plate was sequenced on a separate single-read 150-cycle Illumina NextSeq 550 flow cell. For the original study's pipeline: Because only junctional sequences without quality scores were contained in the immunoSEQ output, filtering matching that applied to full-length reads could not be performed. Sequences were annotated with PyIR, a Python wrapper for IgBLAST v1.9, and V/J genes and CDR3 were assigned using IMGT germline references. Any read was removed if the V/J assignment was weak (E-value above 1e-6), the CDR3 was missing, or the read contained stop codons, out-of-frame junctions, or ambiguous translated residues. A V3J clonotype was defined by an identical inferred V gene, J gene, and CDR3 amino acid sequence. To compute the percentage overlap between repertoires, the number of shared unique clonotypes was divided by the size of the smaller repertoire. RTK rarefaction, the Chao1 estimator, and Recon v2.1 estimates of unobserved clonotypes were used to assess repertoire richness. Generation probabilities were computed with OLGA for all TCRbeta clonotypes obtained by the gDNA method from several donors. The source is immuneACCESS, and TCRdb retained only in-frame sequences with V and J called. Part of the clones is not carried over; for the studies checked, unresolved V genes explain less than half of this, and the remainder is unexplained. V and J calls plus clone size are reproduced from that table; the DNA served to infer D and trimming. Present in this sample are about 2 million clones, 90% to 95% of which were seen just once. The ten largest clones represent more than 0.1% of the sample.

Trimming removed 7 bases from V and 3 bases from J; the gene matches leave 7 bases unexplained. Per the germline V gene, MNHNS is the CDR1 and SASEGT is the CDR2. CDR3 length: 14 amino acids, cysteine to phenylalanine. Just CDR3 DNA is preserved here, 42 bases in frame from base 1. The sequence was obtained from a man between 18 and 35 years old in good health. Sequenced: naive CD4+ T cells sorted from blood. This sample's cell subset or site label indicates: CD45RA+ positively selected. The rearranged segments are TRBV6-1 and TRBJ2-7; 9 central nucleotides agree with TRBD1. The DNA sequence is TGTGCCAGCATCACACGGACAGGGGACTACGAGCAGTACTTC. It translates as CASITRTGDYEQYF.